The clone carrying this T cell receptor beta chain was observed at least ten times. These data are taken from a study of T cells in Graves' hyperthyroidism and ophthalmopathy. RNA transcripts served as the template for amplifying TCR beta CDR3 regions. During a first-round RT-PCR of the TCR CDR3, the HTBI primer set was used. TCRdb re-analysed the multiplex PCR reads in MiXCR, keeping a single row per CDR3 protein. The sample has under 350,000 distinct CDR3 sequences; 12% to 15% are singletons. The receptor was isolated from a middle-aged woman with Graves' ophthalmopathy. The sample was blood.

The CDR3 bases are TGTGCCAGCAGCTTAACCCCCGGGACAGCCTACGAGCAGTACTTC. It codes for CASSLTPGTAYEQYF. V gene TRBV5-6 combines with J gene TRBJ2-7, with 7 nucleotides matching TRBD1. Germline V gives CDR1 SGHDT, CDR2 YYEEEE. The CDR3 has 15 residues. V was pared by 2 bases and J by 2 bases, with 7 bases of the junction left unmatched.